The TCR beta chain under discussion was sequenced for a study of regulatory T cells in long-lasting Graves disease. At least ten counts were recorded for this clonotype. Noted time point: newly diagnosed GD, antithyroid drugs for less than 3 months. After RNA was extracted from PBMCs, the TCR library was made from it. The CDR3 is 15 residues long. Germline V CDR1 and CDR2: SGHRS, YFSETQ. The V segment lost 4 bases and the J segment 2 bases; nucleotides outside the gene matches: 7. Assembly of TCR beta libraries relied on iRepertoire HTBI primers together with Arm-PCR of CDR3 regions. TCRdb re-analysed the multiplex PCR reads in MiXCR, keeping a single row per CDR3 protein. The sample has 350,000 to 450,000 distinct CDR3 sequences; approximately 15% are singletons. These records were also assigned to another study, of T cells in Graves' hyperthyroidism and ophthalmopathy.

This clonotype originated in a man in his forties with Graves disease. The chain couples TRBV5-1 to TRBJ2-7, with 9 nucleotides matching TRBD1. Source: peripheral blood mononuclear cells (PBMCs), taken at new diagnosis, from a patient treated with antithyroid drugs. The CDR3 loop reads CASSPDRGLTYEQYF. The CDR3 bases are TGCGCCAGCAGCCCGGACAGGGGCCTAACCTACGAGCAGTACTTC.